What follows are 19 T cell receptor beta chains derived from one specimen sequenced in a study of early stage breast cancer tumors. Profiling relied on immunoSEQ multiplex PCR, and the TCRdb table lists in-frame clones only, not all of them. The sample has tens of thousands of clones, around 85% seen once; the top ten hold more than 3%. Sequencing was done on a sample of blood. The receptor set was obtained from a person aged 55 to 75 with breast cancer.

CDR3 protein: CASSRAPNTGELFF. As DNA, the CDR3 is TGTGCCAGCAGCCGCGCCCCGAACACCGGGGAGCTGTTTTTT. This chain uses TRBV7-3 with TRBJ2-2; D ambiguous. This CDR3 is 14 amino acids long. Trimming removed 5 bases at V and 0 bases at J, with 7 bases between. The germline V gene has CDR1 SGHTA and CDR2 FQGTGA.

This chain uses TRBV5-6 with TRBJ1-4; 7 bases fit TRBD1. V trimming: 2 bases; J trimming: 5 bases; junction bases outside the gene matches: 12. CDR1 and CDR2 from the germline V gene are SGHDT and YYEEEE. CDR3 length: 17 amino acids. The CDR3 DNA is TGTGCCAGCAGCTTTAATCAGGGGACAGCCGAAAATGAAAAACTGTTTTTT. Translated: CASSFNQGTAENEKLFF.

The rearrangement links TRBV7-2 to TRBJ2-3, with a possible D match to TRBD1 (6 bases). CDR1 SGHTA and CDR2 FQGNSA come from the germline V gene. V was shortened by 4 bases and J by 0 bases, with 8 bases between the two germline ends. This CDR3 has 14 amino acids. CDR3: CASSSGASTDTQYF. The CDR3 DNA reads TGTGCCAGCAGCTCAGGGGCCAGCACAGATACGCAGTATTTT.

CDR3 nucleotides: TGTGCCAGCAGCAGAAGGACAGGGGGCCGCGAGCAGTACTTC. Translated: CASSRRTGGREQYF. The J gene is TRBJ2-7, the V gene TRBV5-8; TRBD1 matches at 11 bases. From germline, CDR1 is SGHTS and CDR2 YDEGEE. The CDR3 is 14 residues long. Trimming at V came to 4 bases and at J to 6 bases, leaving 6 bases not matched to a gene. The full variable domain, its missing parts supplied by reference TRBV5-8 and TRBJ2-7, is EAGVTQSPTHLIKTRGQQATLRCSPISGHTSVYWYQQALGLGLQFLLWYDEGEERNRGNFPPRFSGRQFPNYSSELNVNALELEDSALYLCASSRRTGGREQYFGPGTRLTVT.

The V and J genes are TRBV23-1 and TRBJ2-7; D is perhaps TRBD1 or TRBD2 (5 bases each). TRBV23-1 has ORF status, its function being uncertain. The CDR3 is 18 residues long. V lost 0 bases and J 4 bases, leaving 22 bases between the germline ends. The CDR3 DNA follows: TGCGCCAGCAGTCAATCGGCATCGAGGGGCGCCGAGACTTACGAGCAGTACTTC. It translates to CASSQSASRGAETYEQYF.

The genes are TRBV13 and TRBJ1-1; 9 bases align to TRBD1. Germline CDR1 is PRHDT and CDR2 is FYEKMQ (reference sequence). Unmatched junction bases numbered 12, after V lost 2 bases and J lost 8 bases. The CDR3 totals 16 residues. The CDR3, as DNA: TGTGCCAGCAGCTTATTTCTCCTGGGACAGGGAAGCGAAGCTTTCTTT. Protein: CASSLFLLGQGSEAFF. Based on the CDR3 plus reference TRBV13 and TRBJ1-1, the full variable domain is AAGVIQSPRHLIKEKRETATLKCYPIPRHDTVYWYQQGPGQDPQFLISFYEKMQSDKGSIPDRFSAQQFSDYHSELNMSSLELGDSALYFCASSLFLLGQGSEAFFGQGTRLTVV.

This rearrangement joins TRBV4-1 to TRBJ2-5; TRBD2 matches at 7 bases. Germline lookup yields CDR1 MGHRA and CDR2 YSYEKL. CDR3 length equals 16 residues. Trimming took 0 bases from V and 3 from J; bases not matched to a gene: 7. The CDR3 bases are TGCGCCAGCAGCCAAGAGAGGAGGGCGGGGGAAGAGACCCAGTACTTC. The encoded protein is CASSQERRAGEETQYF.

The chain employs TRBV11-2 and TRBJ2-3; a weak D match, TRBD2 (7 bases). The CDR3 is 16 amino acids. V dropped 5 bases and J dropped 2 bases, with 17 bases sitting between them. Germline V CDR1 and CDR2: SGHAT, FQNNGV. CDR3 sequence (DNA): TGTGCCAGCAGCGACGGGGGGTGGGGGCACACAGATACGCAGTATTTT. Amino acid sequence: CASSDGGWGHTDTQYF.

The chain links TRBV21-1 to TRBJ1-5. TRBV21-1 is designated a pseudogene. CDR3 length: 15 amino acids. Here the CDR3 DNA reads TGTGCCAGCAGCAAGGAGGCCAGCGGTAGGGAGCCCCAGCATTTT. This gives the protein CASSKEASGREPQHF.

This chain connects TRBV7-2 to TRBJ1-1; D is unresolved. The CDR3 is 12 residues long. Trimming took 5 bases from V and 3 from J, leaving 7 bases between them. CDR1 and CDR2 from the germline V gene are SGHTA and FQGNSA. The CDR3 DNA is TGTGCCAGCAGCCCGGGGTACACTGAAGCTTTCTTT. Its translation: CASSPGYTEAFF.

V usage is TRBV7-9 and J usage is TRBJ2-7, with D perhaps given as TRBD1 or TRBD2 (5 bases each). Germline CDR1 is SEHNR and CDR2 is FQNEAQ (reference sequence). The CDR3 covers 15 residues. The ends were cut back, 3 bases at V and 1 base at J, with 13 bases in the middle. In DNA form, the CDR3 reads TGTGCCAGCAGCTTCGGGGCCTCCACATCCTACGAGCAGTACTTC. Its protein is CASSFGASTSYEQYF.

This chain's CDR3 is CASSGLVSTDTQYF. In nucleotides, the CDR3 is TGTGCCAGCTCGGGACTAGTGAGCACAGATACGCAGTATTTT. V gene TRBV2 combines with J gene TRBJ2-3; 8 bases fit TRBD2. The CDR3 has 14 amino acids. Trimming removed 8 bases from V and 0 bases from J; junction bases left unmatched: 4. CDR1 and CDR2 (germline): SNHLY, FYNNEI.

This chain uses TRBV28 with TRBJ1-5, with a possible D match to TRBD1 (5 bases). Trimming stripped 5 bases from V and 6 bases from J, with 14 bases between. Germline V gene data show CDR1 as MDHEN and CDR2 as SYDVKM. This CDR3 contains 14 residues. The CDR3 protein is CASSQEGFGQPQHF. Written as DNA, the CDR3 is TGTGCCAGCAGTCAGGAGGGGTTCGGTCAGCCCCAGCATTTT.

The gene calls are TRBV7-8 and TRBJ2-7; D remains ambiguous. V was clipped by 5 bases and J by 2 bases, with 13 bases between them. This CDR3 region has 14 residues. Germline CDR1 and CDR2: SGHVS and FQNEAQ. The CDR3 region is CASSQQVRTYEQYF. The DNA for the CDR3 is TGTGCCAGCAGCCAGCAGGTGAGGACCTACGAGCAGTACTTC.

The chain links TRBV5-6 to TRBJ1-4; D uncertain. The CDR3 is 12 residues long. V gave up 3 bases and J gave up 8 bases, with 8 bases separating them. Germline V gives CDR1 SGHDT, CDR2 YYEEEE. The CDR3 is CASSSSAEKLFF. CDR3 coding DNA: TGTGCCAGCAGCTCGTCGGCCGAAAAACTGTTTTTT.

The table lists this clone with a few counts. J is TRBJ1-5 and V is TRBV6-1, with D possibly TRBD1 on 5 matching bases. The CDR3 totals 14 residues. CDR1 and CDR2 from the germline V gene are MNHNS and SASEGT. Trimming took 8 bases from V and 2 from J, leaving 13 bases between them. The CDR3 coding sequence is TGTGCCAGCGGAAGGGACCTGGGCAATCAGCCCCAGCATTTT. Translating gives CASGRDLGNQPQHF.

CDR3 sequence reads: CASSLVQVGNTEAFF. The CDR3 DNA sequence: TGTGCCAGCAGTTTGGTCCAGGTTGGGAACACTGAAGCTTTCTTT. The chain has TRBV28 and TRBJ1-1; the D is unclear. V shed 3 bases and J shed 1 base, with 12 bases lying between them. Germline V lookup: CDR1 MDHEN, CDR2 SYDVKM. This CDR3 comprises 15 residues. The whole variable domain, filled in from reference TRBV28 and TRBJ1-1, reads DVKVTQSSRYLVKRTGEKVFLECVQDMDHENMFWYRQDPGLGLRLIYFSYDVKMKEKGDIPEGYSVSREKKERFSLILESASTNQTSMYLCASSLVQVGNTEAFFGQGTRLTVV.

This clone was seen a handful of times. The genes are TRBV5-5 and TRBJ2-1; D call uncertain. V was shortened by 5 bases and J by 8 bases, with 11 bases between the two germline ends. The CDR3 is 12 amino acids. Germline V gene lookup returns CDR1 SGHKS and CDR2 YYEKEE (reference sequence). The CDR3 sequence is CASRTTKDEQFF. The CDR3 DNA reads as TGTGCCAGCAGAACAACTAAGGATGAGCAGTTCTTC. Based on the CDR3 plus reference TRBV5-5 and TRBJ2-1, the full variable domain is DAGVTQSPTHLIKTRGQQVTLRCSPISGHKSVSWYQQVLGQGPQFIFQYYEKEERGRGNFPDRFSARQFPNYSSELNVNALLLGDSALYLCASRTTKDEQFFGPGTRLTVL.

This sequence joins TRBV7-2 and TRBJ2-2; 8 nucleotides align to TRBD1. Losses at the gene ends were 5 bases for V and 5 bases for J; bases not matched to a gene: 7. The CDR3 totals 15 residues. CDR1 is SGHTA, CDR2 FQGNSA, per germline. The CDR3 nucleotides read TGTGCCAGCAGCGCCGGGACAGGACTTACCGGGGAGCTGTTTTTT. Its protein product is CASSAGTGLTGELFF.